The source of this T cell receptor (beta chain) is a study of blood T cell repertoires in COVID-19. Across the whole study: COVID-19 samples from acute and convalescent phases originated in the United States, Italy and Spain. Nucleic acid was either cDNA or gDNA, and it came from T cells, B-cell-depleted T cells, or PBMCs.

V dropped 6 bases and J dropped 3 bases, with 14 bases sitting between them. Germline CDR1 reads ENHRY; CDR2 reads SYGVKD. The CDR3 totals 14 residues. Authors' data handling: Nucleated cell number was recorded as an estimate derived from reference gene primer amplification. Generated by immunoSEQ multiplex PCR, the TCRdb table keeps only in-frame clones and is missing some. V, J and clone size are taken as reported in that table, and D and trimming were inferred from the DNA itself. Of about 240,000 clones in the sample, roughly 90% are singletons; the top ten hold 5.5% to 8%. The sample was peripheral blood. The clonotype comes from a man in his sixties with acute or convalescent COVID-19. V and J are TRBV10-3 and TRBJ1-1, with D unresolved. CDR3: CAISASGRDTEAFF. As DNA, the CDR3 is TGTGCCATCAGCGCCTCTGGGAGGGACACTGAAGCTTTCTTT.